This TCR beta chain was recorded in a study of spatial heterogeneity in lung cancer. In germline, CDR1 is ENHRY, CDR2 SYGVKD. This CDR3 has 15 residues. Trimming took 7 bases from V and 4 from J, leaving 18 bases between them. The sample's time point: sample taken at primary tumor resection. The input material, whole RNA from tumor, nontumor lung or frozen PBMC, was sequenced unsorted. Findings and limits, study-wide: In tumors, expanded intratumoral alpha and beta TCR counts tracked mutation counts.

TCRdb independently ran MiXCR on the 5' RACE reads; one entry per CDR3 protein. The sample yields 8,500 to 14,000 distinct CDR3 sequences, 9% to 13% seen once. This clonotype is labeled medium-sized. The antigen is not known. This TCR was recovered from a female donor with early-stage non-small cell lung cancer. The V call is TRBV10-3, the J call TRBJ2-3, with D possibly matching TRBD2 (5 bases). Sequencing used lung tumor tissue, obtained at surgery. The CDR3, as DNA: TGTGCCATCAAACCGGGATCCAGCGGTTCAGATACGCAGTATTTT. As protein: CAIKPGSSGSDTQYF.